This T cell receptor beta chain stems from a study of blood T cell repertoires in COVID-19. Two negative PCRs, clearance, or symptom resolution had been documented for recovered Cohort 3 donors. Clones were read by immunoSEQ multiplex PCR, and TCRdb kept only the in-frame ones, dropping some. The sample carries a few hundred thousand clones, roughly 88% recorded once. The CDR3 has 15 residues. The germline V gene has CDR1 SGHVS and CDR2 FNYEAQ. V shed 5 bases and J 7 bases; nucleotides not matched to a gene: 8. The rearrangement joins TRBV7-6 to TRBJ2-7, with TRBD2 identical over 13 bases. Sequenced material: PBMCs or T cells enriched from blood (not recorded which). The clonotype was recovered from a woman aged 35 to 49 who had recovered from COVID-19. CDR3: CASSQLAGGRGEQYF. The CDR3 DNA sequence: TGTGCCAGCAGCCAACTAGCGGGAGGGCGCGGTGAGCAGTACTTC.